The 10 T cell receptor beta chains presented below share a single source sample, sequenced in a study of cytomegalovirus exposure and HLA in healthy donors. With 60 Vbeta and 13 Jbeta primers, the PCR was carried out. Sequencing used immunoSEQ multiplex PCR; TCRdb keeps in-frame clones, though not all of them. This table holds roughly 100,000 clones, roughly 85% found once. The source material was PBMCs. The receptors stem from a man in his sixties in good health and CMV-seropositive.

V is TRBV18 and J is TRBJ1-1; 8 bases line up with TRBD1. The germline V gene has CDR1 KGHSH and CDR2 LQKENI. The CDR3 loop spans 16 amino acids. V gave up 2 bases and J gave up 5 bases; unmatched junction bases: 10. As DNA, the CDR3 is TGTGCCAGCTCACCAAGTCCAGGGGGCGTGGAAACTGAAGCTTTCTTT. Its translation: CASSPSPGGVETEAFF.

The chain has TRBV2 and TRBJ2-7; TRBD2 matches at 9 bases. There are 14 residues in the CDR3. Germline CDR1 is SNHLY and CDR2 is FYNNEI. The junction had 14 bases not matched to a gene; V was cut back by 11 bases and J by 6 bases. CDR3 protein: CASHGLARASEQYF. CDR3 sequence (DNA): TGTGCCTCCCATGGACTAGCGCGGGCGTCCGAGCAGTACTTC. Complete variable domain (other parts from reference TRBV2 and TRBJ2-7): EPEVTQTPSHQVTQMGQEVILRCVPISNHLYFYWYRQILGQKVEFLVSFYNNEISEKSEIFDDQFSVERPDGSNFTLKIRSTKLEDSAMYFCASHGLARASEQYFGPGTRLTVT.

The genes are TRBV5-1 and TRBJ1-2, with 9 bases that match TRBD1. After removal of 3 bases from V and 5 bases from J, the junction contained 5 bases not matched to a gene. Germline CDR1 is SGHRS and CDR2 is YFSETQ. The CDR3 sequence is 14 residues long. The CDR3 spells CASSSGTGRYGYTF. CDR3 coding DNA: TGCGCCAGCAGCTCCGGGACAGGGAGGTATGGCTACACCTTC.

The CDR3 is CATSRDRGETQYF. The CDR3, as DNA: TGTGCCACCAGCAGAGATCGCGGAGAGACCCAGTACTTC. V is TRBV15 and J is TRBJ2-5, with D uncertain. V was clipped by 0 bases and J by 4 bases, with 6 bases between them. From germline, CDR1 is LNHNV and CDR2 YYDKDF (reference sequence). The CDR3 is 13 amino acids.

The chain carries TRBV10-1 and TRBJ1-6; possibly TRBD1 for D (6 bases). Germline V lookup: CDR1 WNHNN, CDR2 SYGVQD (reference sequence). CDR3 length: 13 amino acids. Between the trimmed V and J ends, which lost 6 bases and 7 bases, there was a span of 10 bases. In nucleotides, the CDR3 is TGCGCCAGCAGCGCAGGGGAAAATTCACCCCTCCACTTT. This encodes CASSAGENSPLHF.

The V and J genes are TRBV4-3 and TRBJ1-1, with D hard to call. V lost 5 bases to trimming and J lost 5 bases, with 6 bases between them. The germline V gene has CDR1 LGHNA and CDR2 YSLEER. This CDR3 has 11 amino acids. The CDR3 reads CASSAGTEAFF. The CDR3, as DNA: TGCGCCAGCAGCGCGGGGACTGAAGCTTTCTTT.

V and J are TRBV19 and TRBJ1-5; TRBD1 aligns across 7 bases. V trimming: 4 bases; J trimming: 0 bases; junction bases outside the gene matches: 3. CDR3 length equals 15 residues. Germline assignment: CDR1 LNHDA and CDR2 SQIVND (reference sequence). DNA of the CDR3: TGTGCCAGTAGTACGGGGGACAGTAGCAATCAGCCCCAGCATTTT. Translating it yields CASSTGDSSNQPQHF.

The sample holds one count of this clone. V gene TRBV28 combines with J gene TRBJ2-5, with D perhaps TRBD2 (5 bases). This CDR3 is built from 16 residues. The ends were cut back, 4 bases at V and 1 base at J, with 16 bases in the middle. The germline V gene encodes CDR1 MDHEN and CDR2 SYDVKM. In DNA form, the CDR3 reads TGTGCCAGCAGTTCCTCTCCGCTAGCCCGCCAAGAGACCCAGTACTTC. Amino acids: CASSSSPLARQETQYF.

J is TRBJ1-1 and V is TRBV6-5; 7 positions match TRBD1. The V gene's germline CDR1 is MNHEY and CDR2 SVGAGI. The CDR3 sequence is 15 residues long. V lost 6 bases to trimming and J lost 2 bases; unmatched junction nucleotides: 9. CDR3 amino acids: CASRSTGVGNTEAFF. In DNA, the CDR3 is TGTGCCAGCAGATCTACAGGGGTGGGCAACACTGAAGCTTTCTTT.

The chain joins TRBV5-1 to TRBJ2-1; 10 bases match TRBD1. The J segment lost 4 bases and the V segment lost 4 bases, leaving 5 bases of the junction unmatched. This CDR3 is 15 amino acids long. Germline-derived CDR1 and CDR2 are SGHRS and YFSETQ. The chain's CDR3 is CASSLGQGEYNEQFF. CDR3 nucleotides: TGCGCCAGCAGCCTAGGACAGGGGGAGTACAATGAGCAGTTCTTC.